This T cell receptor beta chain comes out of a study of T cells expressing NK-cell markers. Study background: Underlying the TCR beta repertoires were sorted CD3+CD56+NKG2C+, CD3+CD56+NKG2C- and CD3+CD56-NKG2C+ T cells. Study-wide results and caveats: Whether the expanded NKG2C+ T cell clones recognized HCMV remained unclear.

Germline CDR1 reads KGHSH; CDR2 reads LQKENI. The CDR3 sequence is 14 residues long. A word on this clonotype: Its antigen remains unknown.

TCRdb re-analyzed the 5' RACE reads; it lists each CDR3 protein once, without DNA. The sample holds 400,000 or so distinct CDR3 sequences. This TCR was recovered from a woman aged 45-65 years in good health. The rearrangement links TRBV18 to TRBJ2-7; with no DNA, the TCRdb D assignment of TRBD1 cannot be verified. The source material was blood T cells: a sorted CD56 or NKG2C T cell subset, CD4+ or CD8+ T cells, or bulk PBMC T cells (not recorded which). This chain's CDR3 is CASSRGQDSYEQYF.